This is a list of T cell receptor beta chains from one sample in a study of blood T cells in healthy people across ages. TCRdb fed the 5' RACE reads into MiXCR, producing one record per CDR3 protein. Of 650,000 to 950,000 distinct CDR3 sequences in the sample, under 55% are singletons; the top ten hold around 21%. Sequencing was carried out using blood. These receptors were collected from a man aged 55 to 70 in good health. CDR3s include the opening cysteine and the closing phenylalanine or tryptophan. D genes are given only for firm matches. Where a row states a size, it is once, few, many or the class of an expanded clone; other rows omit it.

>TRBJ1-2|few|-|TRBV6-2/TRBV6-3
CASSYSLRVDYGYTF
TGTGCCAGCAGTTACTCTCTGCGTGTTGACTATGGCTACACCTTC
>TRBJ2-7|-|TRBD1|TRBV5-5
CASSLLGTGGSYEQYF
TGTGCCAGCAGCCTCCTCGGGACAGGGGGCTCCTACGAGCAGTACTTC
>TRBJ2-1|few|-|TRBV27
CASSFRLAGFDEQFF
TGTGCCAGCAGTTTTCGGCTAGCAGGGTTCGATGAGCAGTTCTTC
>TRBJ2-4|-|-|TRBV20-1
CSATEVSAKNIQYF
TGCAGTGCTACGGAGGTATCAGCCAAAAACATTCAGTACTTC
>TRBJ2-3|-|-|TRBV6-5
CASSYSGRSADTQYF
TGTGCCAGCAGTTACTCAGGGAGAAGCGCAGATACGCAGTATTTT
>TRBJ2-7|few|-|TRBV20-1
CSARGTAYSYEQYF
TGCAGTGCTAGAGGGACAGCCTACTCCTACGAGCAGTACTTC
>TRBJ1-5|few|-|TRBV7-2
CASSPGNQPQHF
TGTGCCAGCAGCCCAGGGAACCAGCCCCAGCATTTT
>TRBJ2-7|few|-|TRBV10-3
CAISEAFPGSEQYF
TGTGCCATCAGTGAGGCTTTCCCAGGATCCGAGCAGTACTTC
>TRBJ2-3|-|TRBD2|TRBV20-1
CSAKGTSGFTDTQYF
TGCAGTGCTAAGGGGACTAGCGGGTTCACAGATACGCAGTATTTT
>TRBJ2-7|-|-|TRBV6-2/TRBV6-3
CASSYSTDYYEQYF
TGTGCCAGCAGTTACTCGACGGATTACTACGAGCAGTACTTC
>TRBJ1-2|-|TRBD1|TRBV28
CASSRGTGPSYGYTF
TGTGCCAGCAGCCGTGGGACAGGGCCTTCCTATGGCTACACCTTC
>TRBJ1-6|once|-|TRBV20-1
CSASREDNSPLHF
TGCAGTGCCAGCCGGGAGGATAATTCACCCCTCCACTTT
>TRBJ2-5|few|-|TRBV7-2
CASTTPAVGETQYF
TGTGCCAGCACCACACCCGCGGTGGGCGAGACCCAGTACTTC
>TRBJ2-5|-|-|TRBV2
CASLRGTTQYF
TGTGCCAGCCTTAGGGGTACAACCCAGTACTTC
>TRBJ2-7|few|-|TRBV20-1
CSAQPPGPYEQYF
TGCAGTGCCCAACCGCCAGGGCCCTACGAGCAGTACTTC
>TRBJ2-1|few|-|TRBV5-5
CASSKGTDNEQFF
TGTGCCAGCAGCAAAGGGACCGACAATGAGCAGTTCTTC
>TRBJ1-4|-|-|TRBV10-3
CAISVGSEEKLFF
TGTGCCATCAGTGTGGGGAGTGAGGAAAAACTGTTTTTT
>TRBJ2-5|-|TRBD2|TRBV7-2
CASSLGGLAGQETQYF
TGTGCCAGCAGCTTAGGCGGGCTAGCGGGGCAAGAGACCCAGTACTTC
>TRBJ2-7|-|TRBD1|TRBV12-3/TRBV12-4
CASRATGGLSYEQYF
TGTGCCAGCAGGGCGACAGGGGGCCTCTCCTACGAGCAGTACTTC
>TRBJ1-5|once|-|TRBV6-6
CASSWGTDLLRGQPQHF
TGTGCCAGCAGTTGGGGGACGGACCTCTTAAGAGGTCAGCCCCAGCATTTT
>TRBJ2-7|-|TRBD1|TRBV7-2
CASSLGRGTGGYEQYF
TGTGCCAGCAGCTTAGGGAGGGGGACAGGGGGCTACGAGCAGTACTTC
>TRBJ2-7|-|TRBD2|TRBV7-2
CASSRRTSGAGEQYF
TGTGCCAGCAGCCGTAGGACTAGCGGGGCGGGTGAGCAGTACTTC
>TRBJ1-4|-|-|TRBV10-3
CASRQEETNEKLFF
TGTGCCAGCCGACAGGAAGAGACTAATGAAAAACTGTTTTTT
>TRBJ2-4|few|-|TRBV4-3
CASSQTAGSLAKNIQYF
TGCGCCAGCAGCCAAACCGCGGGGAGTTTAGCCAAAAACATTCAGTACTTC
>TRBJ1-2|few|-|TRBV6-2/TRBV6-3
CASSSWSGYTF
TGTGCCAGCAGTTCCTGGAGTGGCTACACCTTC
>TRBJ2-3|few|TRBD1|TRBV14
CASRPSRGPDTQYF
TGTGCCAGCAGGCCCTCGAGGGGGCCAGATACGCAGTATTTT
>TRBJ2-6|-|-|TRBV5-6
CASTPVAGRAGANVLTF
TGTGCCAGCACCCCCGTGGCAGGCCGGGCAGGGGCCAACGTCCTGACTTTC
>TRBJ2-5|-|-|TRBV5-1
CASSLDNSPRETQYF
TGCGCCAGCAGCTTGGATAACAGCCCTCGGGAGACCCAGTACTTC
>TRBJ1-2|-|-|TRBV21-1
CASSKANRREIYGYTF
TGTGCCAGCAGCAAAGCTAACAGGAGGGAGATCTATGGCTACACCTTC
>TRBJ1-1|-|-|TRBV29-1
CSVESVLGAGRSTEAFF
TGCAGCGTTGAATCGGTTTTAGGGGCAGGGCGGAGCACTGAAGCTTTCTTT
>TRBJ2-7|-|TRBD1|TRBV7-3
CACSNGDRAYEQYF
TGTGCCTGCAGCAATGGAGACAGGGCCTACGAGCAGTACTTC
>TRBJ2-5|-|-|TRBV20-1
CSAYYLQGEETQYF
TGCAGTGCTTATTACTTACAGGGAGAAGAGACCCAGTACTTC
>TRBJ2-7|few|TRBD2|TRBV6-2/TRBV6-3
CAARRGGSSYEQYF
TGTGCCGCTCGCCGCGGGGGGTCCTCCTACGAGCAGTACTTC
>TRBJ2-1|-|-|TRBV7-9
CASSSRNSYNEQFF
TGTGCCAGCAGCTCACGGAACTCCTACAATGAGCAGTTCTTC
>TRBJ1-1|-|-|TRBV11-2
CASSLNTAEAFF
TGTGCCAGCAGCTTAAACACGGCTGAAGCTTTCTTT
>TRBJ2-3|few|-|TRBV5-1
CASSPGRARDTQYF
TGCGCCAGCAGCCCCGGAAGAGCAAGGGATACGCAGTATTTT
>TRBJ1-6|-|-|TRBV28
CASSPLRDNSPLHF
TGTGCCAGCAGCCCTCTCCGGGACAATTCACCCCTCCACTTT
>TRBJ1-1|-|-|TRBV6-6
CASSVAGISSEAFF
TGTGCCAGCAGCGTCGCAGGCATAAGTAGTGAAGCTTTCTTT
>TRBJ2-7|many|-|TRBV29-1
CSVERDNDYEQYF
TGCAGCGTTGAGAGGGACAACGACTACGAGCAGTACTTC
>TRBJ1-5|-|-|TRBV20-1
CSATRQTGQEQPQHF
TGCAGTGCTACAAGACAAACAGGGCAGGAACAGCCCCAGCATTTT
>TRBJ2-2|-|TRBD2|TRBV27
CASRSGGSYTGELFF
TGTGCCAGCAGGAGCGGGGGGTCGTACACCGGGGAGCTGTTTTTT
>TRBJ1-1|-|-|TRBV6-5
CASSQLQYRTTEAFF
TGTGCCAGCAGTCAACTACAATACAGGACCACTGAAGCTTTCTTT
>TRBJ2-3|-|-|TRBV27
CASSLRTITDTQYF
TGTGCCAGCAGTTTGAGGACCATCACAGATACGCAGTATTTT
>TRBJ1-2|-|TRBD1|TRBV20-1
CSARRGQAVNYGYTF
TGCAGTGCTAGAAGGGGACAGGCGGTGAACTATGGCTACACCTTC
>TRBJ2-7|-|-|TRBV5-8
CASSPRGGDGSYEQYF
TGTGCCAGCAGCCCACGAGGGGGGGACGGCTCCTACGAGCAGTACTTC
>TRBJ2-7|-|TRBD2|TRBV6-2/TRBV6-3
CASRQAGALREQYF
TGTGCCAGCAGGCAAGCGGGGGCCCTACGAGAGCAGTACTTC
>TRBJ1-2|-|-|TRBV7-2
CASGQTGTYGYTF
TGTGCCAGCGGCCAAACGGGTACCTATGGCTACACCTTC
>TRBJ1-4|-|-|TRBV5-1
CASSLVSNEKLFF
TGCGCCAGCAGCTTGGTCAGCAATGAAAAACTGTTTTTT
>TRBJ2-3|-|TRBD1|TRBV20-1
CSATEIRTGLADTQYF
TGCAGTGCTACCGAGATTAGGACAGGGCTGGCAGATACGCAGTATTTT
>TRBJ2-3|few|TRBD1|TRBV10-3
CAISAGTGNIVDTQYF
TGTGCCATCAGTGCCGGGACAGGGAATATTGTGGATACGCAGTATTTT
>TRBJ2-5|few|-|TRBV7-9
CASTREYF
TGTGCCAGCACCCGGGAGTACTTC
>TRBJ2-7|-|-|TRBV4-1
CASSQLQGPYEQYF
TGCGCCAGCAGCCAATTACAGGGTCCCTACGAGCAGTACTTC
>TRBJ2-7|-|TRBD2|TRBV7-6
CASSLAPGLAGGGYEQYF
TGTGCCAGCAGCTTAGCGCCGGGACTAGCGGGGGGAGGGTACGAGCAGTACTTC
>TRBJ2-3|-|TRBD2|TRBV7-9
CASSFLRGGTDTQYF
TGTGCCAGCAGCTTTTTACGGGGGGGGACAGATACGCAGTATTTT